This T cell receptor beta chain was obtained from a study of blood T cell repertoires in COVID-19. Overall study: Acute-phase and convalescent COVID-19 samples originated in the United States, Italy and Spain. In each case, the material was cDNA or gDNA derived from T cells, B-cell-depleted T cells, or PBMCs.

In the original workflow: Researchers report that nucleated cell counts were estimated from reference gene primer amplification. Assay used: immunoSEQ multiplex PCR; TCRdb lists only in-frame clones, some missing. V, J and clone size reflect that table, while D and trimming were determined from the DNA. The repertoire holds about 170,000 clones, with around nine tenths as singletons. This CDR3 contains 15 residues. J lost 3 bases, V lost 3 bases, and 7 bases had no gene match. CDR1 SGHTA and CDR2 FQGNSA come from the germline V gene. The sequenced sample consisted of peripheral blood. This clonotype originated in a man between 65 and 85 years old with acute or convalescent COVID-19. This rearrangement joins TRBV7-2 to TRBJ1-2, with TRBD1 matching 7 bases. The CDR3 is CASSFVATGYYGYTF. CDR3 nucleotide sequence: TGTGCCAGCAGCTTCGTAGCGACAGGGTACTATGGCTACACCTTC.